Listed below are T cell receptor beta chains from one sample, sequenced in a study of regulatory T cells in long-lasting Graves disease. Each CDR3 protein gets one entry after TCRdb re-called the multiplex PCR reads with MiXCR. The sample holds over 300,000 distinct CDR3 sequences; around 19% are singletons and the top ten take 25% to 35%. This material consisted of peripheral blood mononuclear cells (PBMCs), taken when the disease was refractory, from a patient treated with antithyroid drugs. Receptors were obtained from a female donor with Graves disease. The CDR3 runs from the conserved cysteine through the conserved F or W. The D gene is left open where the match is weak. A clone size is listed for some rows: how often the clone was seen (once, few, many), or a class if it is expanded.

TRBD1,few,TRBV15,TRBJ2-7,TGTGCCACCAGCACAAGGACAGGGCGCGGAGCCTACGAGCAGTACTTC,CATSTRTGRGAYEQYF
.,.,TRBV6-2/TRBV6-3,TRBJ2-2,TGTGCCAGCAGACCCCGACTGACCGGGGAGCTGTTTTTT,CASRPRLTGELFF
TRBD1,.,TRBV12-3/TRBV12-4,TRBJ1-5,TGTGCCAGCAGTCTACAGGGGAGAAATCAGCCCCAGCATTTT,CASSLQGRNQPQHF
TRBD1,many,TRBV28,TRBJ2-7,TGTGCCACTTGGGACAGTACCTACGAGCAGTACTTC,CATWDSTYEQYF
.,many,TRBV11-2,TRBJ2-7,TGTGCCAGCAACCCCCTAGCGTCCTCCTACGAGCAGTACTTC,CASNPLASSYEQYF
TRBD2,many,TRBV6-1,TRBJ2-7,TGTGCCAGCAGGGAATCTAGCGGGAGGCCCGACTTC,CASRESSGRPDF
TRBD2,few,TRBV5-1,TRBJ2-2,TGCGCCAGCTCCCTAACGGGACTAGCGGGAGAGCGGACCGGGGAGCTGTTTTTT,CASSLTGLAGERTGELFF
TRBD1,few,TRBV12-3/TRBV12-4,TRBJ1-3,TGTGCCAGCAAAAGCGGCCAGGGGGTTTTCACCATATATTTT,CASKSGQGVFTIYF
.,many,TRBV20-1,TRBJ1-6,TGCAGTGCTAGGTCGCCTGGACAGAGCAATAATTCACCCCTCCACTTT,CSARSPGQSNNSPLHF
TRBD1,many,TRBV5-1,TRBJ1-1,TGCGCCAGCAGCACAAGGACAGGTGGTGGCACTGAAGCTTTCTTT,CASSTRTGGGTEAFF
.,many,TRBV28,TRBJ2-2,TGTGCCAGCATCAGAGGCGGGAACACCGGGGAGCTGTTTTTT,CASIRGGNTGELFF
.,.,TRBV25-1,TRBJ2-2,TGTGCCAGCAGGTACCCAGGCACCGGGGAGCTGTTTTTT,CASRYPGTGELFF
.,.,TRBV13,TRBJ2-2,TGTGCCAGCAATGGAGCGACCGGGGAGCTGTTTTTT,CASNGATGELFF
.,.,TRBV5-5,TRBJ1-4,TGTGCCAGCAGTTCCCTTCGGGGGGGGCGATCTGAAAAACTGTTTTTT,CASSSLRGGRSEKLFF
TRBD2,few,TRBV28,TRBJ2-7,TGTGCCAGCAGTACTACGGGGGGTCTTCACGAGCAGTACTTC,CASSTTGGLHEQYF
TRBD1,few,TRBV27,TRBJ1-6,TGTGCCAGCAGTTTATCGGGACAGGGGTCCTATAATTCACCCCTCCACTTT,CASSLSGQGSYNSPLHF
.,.,TRBV19,TRBJ1-2,TGTGCCAGTAGTATCGGTTTTGGCGCACCGGAAGGATATGGCTACACCTTC,CASSIGFGAPEGYGYTF
.,many,TRBV20-1,TRBJ2-4,TGCAGTGCTAGAGCCGTAGGAGCCAAAAACATTCAGTACTTC,CSARAVGAKNIQYF
.,many,TRBV27,TRBJ2-6,TGTGCCAGCAGCCGTCGATCTGGGGCCAACGTCCTGACTTTC,CASSRRSGANVLTF
.,.,TRBV25-1,TRBJ2-2,TGTGCCAGCAGTTACGTCCACAAGCCGACAGACACCGGGGAGCTGTTTTTT,CASSYVHKPTDTGELFF
TRBD1,.,TRBV19,TRBJ1-2,TGTGCCAGTAGTATTTCGAGGACAGGTGGGGGCTACACCTTC,CASSISRTGGGYTF
.,few,TRBV2,TRBJ2-7,TGTGCCAGCAGGGCAAGGTTGGGGCGAGGGCAGTACTTC,CASRARLGRGQYF
.,many,TRBV29-1,TRBJ1-1,TGCAGCGTTTTAGACACTGAAGCTTTCTTT,CSVLDTEAFF
TRBD2,.,TRBV12-3/TRBV12-4,TRBJ2-2,TGTGCCAGCAGCCCAACTACCGGGGGAGGGTCCGGGGAGCTGTTTTTT,CASSPTTGGGSGELFF
TRBD2,few,TRBV5-1,TRBJ2-7,TGCGCCAGCAGCTGGGGACTAGCGGAGTCATACGAGCAGTACTTC,CASSWGLAESYEQYF
.,many,TRBV7-2,TRBJ1-1,TGTGCCAGCAGCTTAGCGGATATCGGGGCTTTCTTT,CASSLADIGAFF
.,.,TRBV25-1,TRBJ2-1,TGTGCCAGCAGTGTGACAGGAGATCACAATGAGCAGTTCTTC,CASSVTGDHNEQFF
.,.,TRBV7-8,TRBJ2-5,TGTGCCAGCAGCAAGGGGTTCCAAGAGACCCAGTACTTC,CASSKGFQETQYF
TRBD1,many,TRBV30,TRBJ2-7,TGTGCCTGGAGAGGGACAGGGGGTAGCTCCTACGAGCAGTACTTC,CAWRGTGGSSYEQYF
.,few,TRBV18,TRBJ1-1,TGTGCCAGCTCAAACGACCCGAACACTGAAGCTTTCTTT,CASSNDPNTEAFF
.,many,TRBV7-8,TRBJ1-1,TGTGCCAGCAGCACCCGGGACAAGGGGAGGCATGAAGCTTTCTTT,CASSTRDKGRHEAFF
.,many,TRBV2,TRBJ2-5,TGTGCCTCTCGGGGCAGCGGGGAGACCCAGTACTTC,CASRGSGETQYF
.,.,TRBV30,TRBJ1-1,TGTGCCTGGAGGGGGAGGAACACTGAAGCTTTCTTT,CAWRGRNTEAFF
TRBD1,few,TRBV7-9,TRBJ1-5,TGTGCCAGCAGCCAAGGACAGGGCATGCAGCCCCAGCATTTT,CASSQGQGMQPQHF
.,many,TRBV12-3/TRBV12-4,TRBJ2-4,TGTGCCAGCTCAAACGCTAAAAACATTCAGTACTTC,CASSNAKNIQYF
TRBD1,.,TRBV5-1,TRBJ1-1,TGCGCCAGCAGCTTCGAAACAGGGGTGAACACTGAAGCTTTCTTT,CASSFETGVNTEAFF
.,many,TRBV30,TRBJ1-5,TGTGCCTGCACAGGGAGGGATCAGCCCCAGCATTTT,CACTGRDQPQHF
TRBD1,.,TRBV19,TRBJ2-2,TGTGCCAGTACTCTCGGAGGGATGGACAGGGGTGACACCGGGGAGCTGTTTTTT,CASTLGGMDRGDTGELFF
.,once,TRBV5-1,TRBJ1-1,TGCGCCAGCAGCTTCGCGGGGGAGAACACTGAAGCTTTCTTT,CASSFAGENTEAFF